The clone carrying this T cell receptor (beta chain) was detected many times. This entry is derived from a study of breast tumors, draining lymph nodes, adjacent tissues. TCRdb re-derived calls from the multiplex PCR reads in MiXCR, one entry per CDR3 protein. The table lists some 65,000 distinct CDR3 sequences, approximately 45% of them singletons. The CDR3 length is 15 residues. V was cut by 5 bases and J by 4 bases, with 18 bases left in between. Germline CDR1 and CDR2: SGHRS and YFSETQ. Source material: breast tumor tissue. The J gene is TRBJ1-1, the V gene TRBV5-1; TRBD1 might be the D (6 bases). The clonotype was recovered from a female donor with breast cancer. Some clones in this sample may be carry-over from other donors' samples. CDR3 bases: TGCGCCAGCAGGATGGAGTATTCACAGGGCACTGAAGCTTTCTTT. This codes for CASRMEYSQGTEAFF.